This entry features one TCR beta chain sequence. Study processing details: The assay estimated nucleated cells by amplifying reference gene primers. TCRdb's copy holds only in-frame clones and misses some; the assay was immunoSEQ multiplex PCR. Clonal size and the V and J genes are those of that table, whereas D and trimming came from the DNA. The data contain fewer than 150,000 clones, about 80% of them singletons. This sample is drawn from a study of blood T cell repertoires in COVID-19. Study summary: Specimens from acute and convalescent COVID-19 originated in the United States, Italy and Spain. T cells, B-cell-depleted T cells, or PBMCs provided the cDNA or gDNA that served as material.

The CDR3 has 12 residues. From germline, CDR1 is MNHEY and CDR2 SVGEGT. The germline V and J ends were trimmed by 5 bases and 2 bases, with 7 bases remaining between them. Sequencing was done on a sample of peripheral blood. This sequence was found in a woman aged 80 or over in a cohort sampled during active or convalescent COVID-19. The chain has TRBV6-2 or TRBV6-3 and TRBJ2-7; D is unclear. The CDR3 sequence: CASSTTTYEQYV. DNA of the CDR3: TGTGCCAGCAGTACCACAACCTACGAGCAGTACGTC.